This entry lists 5 T cell receptor beta chains sequenced from one sample in a study of patients and donors after allogeneic stem cell transplantation. TCRdb analysed the RT-PCR reads with MiXCR anew, one entry per CDR3 protein. The data show almost 90,000 distinct CDR3 sequences, approximately 5.2% seen once. Input material: blood, either unsorted or a sorted T cell fraction (not recorded which). The receptors originated from a human donor who was either an allogeneic HSCT recipient or a stem cell or donor lymphocyte infusion donor (not recorded which). It is not recorded whose cells these are; they may come from a transplant donor.

CDR3 region: CASSKARAWQETQYF. In DNA, the CDR3 is TGTGCCAGCAGTAAGGCCCGAGCGTGGCAAGAGACCCAGTACTTC. This rearrangement joins TRBV2 to TRBJ2-5; D gene uncertain. Germline-derived CDR1 and CDR2 are SNHLY and FYNNEI. This CDR3 has 15 amino acids. With 5 bases removed from V and 2 bases from J, the gap between germline ends came to 15 bases.

This clonotype was picked up many times. The chain uses TRBV25-1 and TRBJ1-1; perhaps TRBD1 as D (6 bases). The V and J ends lost 2 bases and 11 bases respectively, with 15 bases between them. This CDR3 is built from 13 residues. CDR1 and CDR2 from the germline V gene are MGHDK and SYGVNS. The CDR3: CASSEHPGTRAFF. DNA of the CDR3: TGTGCCAGCAGTGAACATCCGGGGACAAGGGCTTTCTTT.

CDR3 nucleotide sequence: TGTGCCAGCAGTGAAGGCCTCGGACGGGGATATGGCTACACCTTC. Encoded protein: CASSEGLGRGYGYTF. The V call is TRBV2, the J call TRBJ1-2; no definite D call. Germline V gene lookup returns CDR1 SNHLY and CDR2 FYNNEI. The CDR3 extends over 15 amino acids. V was pared by 1 base and J by 5 bases, with 14 bases between.

The V and J genes are TRBV5-1 and TRBJ2-7, with 8 bases matching TRBD1. Germline trimming cut 4 bases from V and 7 bases from J; bases unmatched to any gene: 10. The CDR3 consists of 14 residues. The germline V gene has CDR1 SGHRS and CDR2 YFSETQ. In DNA, the CDR3 is TGCGCCAGCAGCACCCAAGGACAGGGCGGAGAGCAGTACTTC. This translates into CASSTQGQGGEQYF.

This clonotype was picked up many times. V is TRBV2 and J is TRBJ2-1; tentatively, D is TRBD2 (7 bases). This CDR3 has 13 amino acids. The V end was cut by 7 bases, the J end by 7 bases, with 14 bases between. CDR1 is SNHLY and CDR2 is FYNNEI in the germline V gene. The CDR3 region is CASKTQGGNEQFF. The CDR3 DNA sequence: TGTGCCAGCAAGACACAGGGAGGGAATGAGCAGTTCTTC.